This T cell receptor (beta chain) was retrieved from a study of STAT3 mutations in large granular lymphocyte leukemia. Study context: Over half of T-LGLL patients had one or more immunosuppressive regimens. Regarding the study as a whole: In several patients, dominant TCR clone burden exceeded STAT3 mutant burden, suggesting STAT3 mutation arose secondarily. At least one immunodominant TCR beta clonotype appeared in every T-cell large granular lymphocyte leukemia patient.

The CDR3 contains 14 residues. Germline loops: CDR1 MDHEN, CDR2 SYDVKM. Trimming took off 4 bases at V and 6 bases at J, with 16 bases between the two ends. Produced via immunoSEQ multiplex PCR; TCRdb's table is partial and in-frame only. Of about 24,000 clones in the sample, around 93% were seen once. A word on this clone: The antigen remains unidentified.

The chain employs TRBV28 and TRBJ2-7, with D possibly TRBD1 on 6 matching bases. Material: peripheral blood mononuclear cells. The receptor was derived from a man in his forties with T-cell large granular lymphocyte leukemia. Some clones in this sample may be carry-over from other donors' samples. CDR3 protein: CASSSGTPLGEQYF. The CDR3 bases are TGTGCCAGCAGTTCCGGGACACCCCTCGGCGAGCAGTACTTC.